The 24 T cell receptor beta chains below all came from one sample that was sequenced in a study of cytomegalovirus exposure and HLA in healthy donors. Both 60 Vbeta primers and 13 Jbeta primers went into the PCR. This table comes from immunoSEQ multiplex PCR, and its TCRdb copy is limited to in-frame clones, with some not included. Counted here are around 170,000 clones, around 77% occurring once; the ten biggest clones make up roughly 2.3%. The specimen was PBMCs. The receptors shown here come from a man aged 60-69 years in good health and CMV-seronegative.

This chain connects TRBV4-1 to TRBJ1-3, with TRBD1 matching 9 bases. CDR3 length equals 17 residues. Germline CDR1 reads MGHRA; CDR2 reads YSYEKL. After removal of 3 bases from V and 1 base from J, the junction contained 7 bases not matched to a gene. The CDR3 nucleotides read TGCGCCAGCAGCCAGAGTCCCGGGACAGGGTCTGGAAACACCATATATTTT. Its protein is CASSQSPGTGSGNTIYF.

This clone appeared a single time. The J gene is TRBJ1-1, the V gene TRBV5-8, with D perhaps TRBD1 (5 bases). Trimming left V 6 bases short and J 3 bases short, with 9 bases between. Germline V lookup: CDR1 SGHTS, CDR2 YDEGEE. CDR3 length equals 12 residues. The CDR3 DNA is TGTGCCAGCAACAGGTGGGACACTGAAGCTTTCTTT. Translation gives CASNRWDTEAFF.

The CDR3 reads CASSLGGRPTDTQYF. The CDR3 bases are TGCGCCAGCAGCTTAGGAGGGAGGCCCACAGATACGCAGTATTTT. The rearrangement links TRBV5-1 to TRBJ2-3, with D maybe TRBD2 (6 bases). The CDR3 has 15 residues. CDR1 and CDR2 from the germline V gene are SGHRS and YFSETQ. V lost 2 bases, J lost 2 bases, and 12 bases lay in between.

V gene TRBV5-1 combines with J gene TRBJ1-2, with TRBD1 identical over 12 bases. The ends lost 3 bases at V and 1 base at J; junction bases unmatched: 4. There are 16 residues in the CDR3. In germline, CDR1 is SGHRS, CDR2 YFSETQ. The CDR3 DNA follows: TGCGCCAGCAGCTCCGGGACAGGGGGCATTAACTATGGCTACACCTTC. It yields the protein CASSSGTGGINYGYTF. The full variable domain, with the rest looked up from reference TRBV5-1 and TRBJ1-2, is KAGVTQTPRYLIKTRGQQVTLSCSPISGHRSVSWYQQTPGQGLQFLFEYFSETQRNKGNFPGRFSGRQFSNSRSEMNVSTLELGDSALYLCASSSGTGGINYGYTFGSGTRLTVV.

The chain employs TRBV13 and TRBJ2-1; TRBD2 agrees at 15 bases. The CDR3 is made up of 18 amino acids. Germline-derived CDR1 and CDR2 are PRHDT and FYEKMQ (reference sequence). J lost 6 bases, V lost 5 bases, and 11 bases had no gene match. In DNA, the CDR3 is TGTGCCAGCAGCAGAGGACTAGCGGGAGGGGACCCCCGCAATGAGCAGTTCTTC. It yields the protein CASSRGLAGGDPRNEQFF.

As concerns this clone: A junction boundary mismatches the germline segment, possibly from a read error. The chain links TRBV5-1 to TRBJ1-2, with TRBD1 matching over 9 bases. CDR3 length equals 17 residues. Germline V gene sequence: CDR1 SGHRS, CDR2 YFSETQ. The CDR3 DNA is TGCGCCAGCAGCTTGACCGGGCGGGACAGGGTAGATTTTGGCTACCCCTTC. This sequence encodes CASSLTGRDRVDFGYPF.

The J gene is TRBJ2-5, the V gene TRBV7-9, with TRBD2 identical over 7 bases. The V segment lost 5 bases and the J segment 0 bases; nucleotides outside the gene matches: 12. The CDR3 is 17 amino acids. Germline V gene sequence: CDR1 SEHNR, CDR2 FQNEAQ (reference sequence). The CDR3 sequence: CASSTQGGAGYQETQYF. The CDR3 DNA reads TGTGCCAGCAGCACCCAGGGAGGGGCCGGGTACCAAGAGACCCAGTACTTC.

This clone came up once. The chain employs TRBV9 and TRBJ2-7; 8 bases are shared with TRBD1. Germline-derived CDR1 and CDR2 are SGDLS and YYNGEE. V lost 0 bases and J lost 6; bases outside the gene matches: 8. There are 15 residues in the CDR3. CDR3 bases: TGTGCCAGCAGCGTAGAGCGACAGGGGATCTGCGAGCAGTACTTC. Translated, it gives CASSVERQGICEQYF.

This clone has just a few counts. The chain recombines TRBV5-4 with TRBJ2-7, with 8 bases matching TRBD1. V shed 2 bases and J 7 bases; nucleotides not matched to a gene: 8. The CDR3 has 14 amino acids. CDR1 is SGHNT and CDR2 is YYREEE in the germline V gene (reference sequence). In DNA form, the CDR3 reads TGTGCCAGCAGCTTTCCCACAGGGGGGAAAGAGCAGTACTTC. Encoded protein: CASSFPTGGKEQYF.

In this sample, this clone turned up a few times. The V call is TRBV11-2, the J call TRBJ2-7; TRBD1 matches 7 bases. V dropped 5 bases and J dropped 7; count of bases not matched to a gene: 8. The CDR3 length is 13 residues. From germline, CDR1 is SGHAT and CDR2 FQNNGV. The CDR3 reads CASSLGTAREQYF. The CDR3 DNA is TGTGCCAGCAGCCTAGGGACAGCGCGAGAGCAGTACTTC.

The chain joins TRBV27 to TRBJ2-3, with D possibly TRBD2 on 7 matching bases. The CDR3 is 14 amino acids. V lost 6 bases, J lost 2 bases, and 12 bases lay in between. CDR1 and CDR2 (germline): MNHEY, SMNVEV (reference sequence). CDR3 residues: CASRRGGTTDTQYF. DNA of the CDR3: TGTGCCAGCAGGAGGGGGGGGACCACAGATACGCAGTATTTT.

The gene calls are TRBV10-3 and TRBJ2-3; D might be TRBD2 (5 bases). Trimming removed 4 bases from V and 0 bases from J, with 11 bases in between. Germline CDR1 and CDR2: ENHRY and SYGVKD. The CDR3 extends over 15 amino acids. The CDR3, as DNA: TGTGCCATCAGTGGAGAGCGGCTCAGCACAGATACGCAGTATTTT. Protein: CAISGERLSTDTQYF.

The CDR3 loop is CASSLTGGPGNTIYF. CDR3 sequence (DNA): TGTGCCAGCAGCCTGACAGGGGGCCCTGGAAACACCATATATTTT. This chain links TRBV5-4 with TRBJ1-3, with TRBD1 identical over 10 bases. The junction had 3 bases not matched to a gene; V was cut back by 4 bases and J by 2 bases. The CDR3 is 15 residues long. CDR1 SGHNT and CDR2 YYREEE come from the germline V gene (reference sequence).

This rearrangement joins TRBV4-2 to TRBJ2-6, with 11 positions matching TRBD1. CDR3 length equals 18 residues. J gave up 3 bases and V 2 bases, and 6 bases lay outside the gene matches. CDR1 is LGHNA and CDR2 is YNFKEQ in the germline V gene. This CDR3 is CASSQLDRGRGGANVLTF. As DNA, the CDR3 is TGTGCCAGCAGCCAATTGGACAGGGGGCGGGGTGGGGCCAACGTCCTGACTTTC.

This clone was counted a single time. This chain joins TRBV9 and TRBJ2-3; perhaps TRBD2 as D (6 bases). Germline CDR1 reads SGDLS; CDR2 reads YYNGEE. V lost 2 bases and J 2 bases, leaving 15 bases between the germline ends. The CDR3 is 16 residues long. CDR3: CASSVDSGEYTDTQYF. The CDR3 DNA sequence: TGTGCCAGCAGCGTCGACTCGGGGGAATACACAGATACGCAGTATTTT.

J is TRBJ1-6 and V is TRBV19, with 10 nucleotides matching TRBD1. The junction had 10 bases not matched to a gene; V was cut back by 3 bases and J by 8 bases. This CDR3 has 17 amino acids. Germline V gene sequence: CDR1 LNHDA, CDR2 SQIVND (reference sequence). Here the CDR3 reads CASSIGSAGTGDSPLHF. The CDR3 nucleotides read TGTGCCAGTAGTATTGGATCCGCCGGGACAGGGGATTCACCCCTCCACTTT.

This rearrangement joins TRBV5-6 to TRBJ2-5, with 9 bases matching TRBD1. V was clipped by 4 bases and J by 4 bases; unmatched bases: 14. The germline V gene has CDR1 SGHDT and CDR2 YYEEEE. This CDR3 spans 17 amino acids. The CDR3 sequence is CASSIHLRDRVLETQYF. The CDR3 nucleotides are TGTGCCAGCAGCATTCATCTCCGGGACAGGGTATTAGAGACCCAGTACTTC.

V usage is TRBV18 and J usage is TRBJ2-5; tentatively, D is TRBD2 (7 bases). This CDR3 comprises 14 residues. Germline CDR1 is KGHSH and CDR2 is LQKENI. The V end was cut by 3 bases, the J end by 4 bases, with 12 bases between. The CDR3, as DNA: TGTGCCAGCTCACCCCTGGGGGGGCCAGAGACCCAGTACTTC. Translation: CASSPLGGPETQYF.

This clone was observed once. The chain couples TRBV7-9 to TRBJ1-2, with D possibly TRBD1 on 5 matching bases. Trimming took 0 bases from V and 8 from J, leaving 13 bases between them. The CDR3 is 14 residues long. Germline V gene sequence: CDR1 SEHNR, CDR2 FQNEAQ (reference sequence). The CDR3 sequence: CASSLAGGAEGYTF. The CDR3 DNA reads as TGTGCCAGCAGCTTAGCAGGAGGGGCAGAGGGCTACACCTTC.

J is TRBJ2-7 and V is TRBV6-1; 10 bases fit TRBD2. This CDR3 is built from 14 residues. J gave up 4 bases and V 9 bases, and 9 bases lay outside the gene matches. Germline V gene data show CDR1 as MNHNS and CDR2 as SASEGT. Here the CDR3 reads CASRPSGSWYEQYF. The CDR3 DNA is TGTGCCAGTCGCCCTAGCGGGAGCTGGTACGAGCAGTACTTC.

The chain employs TRBV21-1 and TRBJ1-1; the table calls TRBD1, which could not be checked here. TRBV21-1 is a recognized pseudogene. The CDR3 totals 12 residues. This CDR3 reads CASSAYQGCAFF. CDR3 DNA: TGTGCCAGCAGCGCATACCAGGGTTGTGCTTTCTTT.

The chain couples TRBV4-3 to TRBJ2-2; D gene uncertain. The CDR3 is 15 amino acids. V lost 1 base to trimming and J lost 3 bases, with 9 bases between them. Germline CDR1 reads LGHNA; CDR2 reads YSLEER. CDR3 amino acids: CASSQGGMDTGELFF. DNA for the CDR3: TGCGCCAGCAGCCAAGGCGGAATGGACACCGGGGAGCTGTTTTTT.

The chain employs TRBV6-1 and TRBJ2-7, with 7 nucleotides matching TRBD1. The germline gives CDR1 MNHNS, CDR2 SASEGT. V lost 2 bases, J lost 2 bases, and 9 bases stayed unmatched. This CDR3 is 16 amino acids long. DNA of the CDR3: TGTGCCAGCAGTGAATCGCGACAGGGTGGTACCTACGAGCAGTACTTC. This encodes CASSESRQGGTYEQYF.

The chain recombines TRBV5-1 with TRBJ2-5, with 11 bases fitting TRBD2. V was clipped by 2 bases and J by 5 bases; unmatched bases: 5. The germline V gene has CDR1 SGHRS and CDR2 YFSETQ. CDR3 length equals 15 residues. This chain's CDR3 is CASSFGLAGRETQYF. In DNA form, the CDR3 reads TGCGCCAGCAGCTTCGGACTAGCGGGCAGGGAGACCCAGTACTTC.